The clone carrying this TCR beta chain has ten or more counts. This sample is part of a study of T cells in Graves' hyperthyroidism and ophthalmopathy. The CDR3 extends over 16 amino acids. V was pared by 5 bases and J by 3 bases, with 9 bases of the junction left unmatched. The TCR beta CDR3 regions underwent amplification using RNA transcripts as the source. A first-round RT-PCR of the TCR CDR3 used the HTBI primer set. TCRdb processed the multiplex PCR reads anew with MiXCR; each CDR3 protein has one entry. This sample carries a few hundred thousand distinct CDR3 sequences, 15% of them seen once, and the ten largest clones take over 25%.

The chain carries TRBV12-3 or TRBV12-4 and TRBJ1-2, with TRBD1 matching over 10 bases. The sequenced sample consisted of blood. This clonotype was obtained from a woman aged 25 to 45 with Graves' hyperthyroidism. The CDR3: CASSPGQGIHDYGYTF. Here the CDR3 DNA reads TGTGCCAGCAGTCCGGGACAGGGGATTCACGACTATGGCTACACCTTC.